These T cell receptor beta chains were read from a single sample in a study of blood T cell repertoires in COVID-19. Here immunoSEQ multiplex PCR was the method, and the copy in TCRdb shows in-frame clones only, minus some. Among tens of thousands of clones listed, approximately 82% were seen once. The sequenced material came from peripheral blood. Receptors originate from an elderly woman with acute or convalescent COVID-19. Both conserved end residues are part of each CDR3. The order of the fields is J gene, clone size, D gene, V gene, CDR3 DNA, CDR3 protein. D genes are given only for firm matches. Some rows have no size entry. The others give once, few or many, or a class for an expanded clone.

J gene: TRBJ1-5; clone size: NA; D gene: TRBD1; V gene: TRBV19; CDR3 DNA: TGTGCCAGTAGCCTTGGACAGGGTGGACAGCCCCAGCATTTT; CDR3 protein: CASSLGQGGQPQHF
J gene: TRBJ2-3; clone size: NA; D gene: TRBD2; V gene: TRBV5-5; CDR3 DNA: TGTGCCAGCAGCTTTAGCGGGGGGACGACCACAGATACGCAGTATTTT; CDR3 protein: CASSFSGGTTTDTQYF
J gene: TRBJ1-5; clone size: NA; D gene: TRBD1; V gene: TRBV27; CDR3 DNA: TGTGCCAGCAGTACAATGAGGACAGGGCATCAGCCCCAGCATTTT; CDR3 protein: CASSTMRTGHQPQHF
J gene: TRBJ2-7; clone size: NA; D gene: NA; V gene: TRBV5-1; CDR3 DNA: TGCGCCAGCAGCTTGGAAGCGGTCTACGAGCAGTACTTC; CDR3 protein: CASSLEAVYEQYF
J gene: TRBJ2-4; clone size: NA; D gene: NA; V gene: TRBV19; CDR3 DNA: TGTGCCAGTAGACTTACCCGGGACTCCATTCAGTACTTC; CDR3 protein: CASRLTRDSIQYF
J gene: TRBJ1-1; clone size: NA; D gene: TRBD1; V gene: TRBV3-1/TRBV3-2; CDR3 DNA: TGTGCCAGCAGCCGCCGGACAGGGGGCAAAACTGAAGCTTTCTTT; CDR3 protein: CASSRRTGGKTEAFF
J gene: TRBJ2-5; clone size: NA; D gene: TRBD2; V gene: TRBV9; CDR3 DNA: TGTGCCAGCAGCCCAGGACTAGCGGGGCCCCAAGAGACCCAGTACTTC; CDR3 protein: CASSPGLAGPQETQYF
J gene: TRBJ1-6; clone size: NA; D gene: NA; V gene: TRBV18; CDR3 DNA: TGTGCCAGCTCACCACGCGGGGATTCACCCCTCCACTTT; CDR3 protein: CASSPRGDSPLHF
J gene: TRBJ2-3; clone size: NA; D gene: TRBD2; V gene: TRBV5-4; CDR3 DNA: TGTGCCAGCAGCTTGTCGGGGGGGAACACAGATACGCAGTATTTT; CDR3 protein: CASSLSGGNTDTQYF
J gene: TRBJ1-1; clone size: NA; D gene: TRBD1; V gene: TRBV5-1; CDR3 DNA: TGCGCCAGCAGATATTCCGGGACAGGGATGAACACTGAAGCTTTCTTT; CDR3 protein: CASRYSGTGMNTEAFF
J gene: TRBJ2-7; clone size: NA; D gene: NA; V gene: TRBV27; CDR3 DNA: TGTGCCAGCAGTTCCCTCGGGACATTGACCTACGAGCAGTACTTC; CDR3 protein: CASSSLGTLTYEQYF
J gene: TRBJ2-2; clone size: NA; D gene: NA; V gene: TRBV19; CDR3 DNA: TGTGCCAGTAGTATAGTTCTAACCGGGGAGCTGTTTTTT; CDR3 protein: CASSIVLTGELFF
J gene: TRBJ1-5; clone size: NA; D gene: TRBD1; V gene: TRBV5-8; CDR3 DNA: TGTGCCAGCAGCCTGGGTCGACAGGGTCGGGGCCAGCCCCAGCATTTT; CDR3 protein: CASSLGRQGRGQPQHF
J gene: TRBJ2-5; clone size: NA; D gene: TRBD2; V gene: TRBV11-2; CDR3 DNA: TGTGCCAGCACCCCACTAGCGGGAGAGACCCAGTACTTC; CDR3 protein: CASTPLAGETQYF
J gene: TRBJ2-1; clone size: NA; D gene: TRBD2; V gene: TRBV3-1/TRBV3-2; CDR3 DNA: TGTGCCAGCAGCAAAGATGGGCTAGCGGGGGATCCGTTCTTC; CDR3 protein: CASSKDGLAGDPFF
J gene: TRBJ2-2; clone size: NA; D gene: NA; V gene: TRBV3-1/TRBV3-2; CDR3 DNA: TGTGCCAGCAGCCTCTTTCTCGTAGCCGGGGAGCTGTTTTTT; CDR3 protein: CASSLFLVAGELFF
J gene: TRBJ2-5; clone size: NA; D gene: TRBD2; V gene: TRBV3-1/TRBV3-2; CDR3 DNA: TGTGCCAGCAGCCAACCCATGGGACTAGCGGGAGCGGAGACCCAGTACTTC; CDR3 protein: CASSQPMGLAGAETQYF
J gene: TRBJ2-1; clone size: NA; D gene: TRBD2; V gene: TRBV5-1; CDR3 DNA: TGCGCCACTGGCGGGGGGAACAATGAGCAGTTCTTC; CDR3 protein: CATGGGNNEQFF
J gene: TRBJ1-1; clone size: NA; D gene: NA; V gene: TRBV6-6; CDR3 DNA: TGTGCCAGCAGTTACGCAGGGACTTCTGAAGCTTTCTTT; CDR3 protein: CASSYAGTSEAFF
J gene: TRBJ2-3; clone size: once; D gene: TRBD2; V gene: TRBV30; CDR3 DNA: TGTGCCTGGCAGCGGGGGTCCACAGATACGCAGTATTTT; CDR3 protein: CAWQRGSTDTQYF
J gene: TRBJ2-7; clone size: few; D gene: NA; V gene: TRBV7-6; CDR3 DNA: TGTGCCAGCAGCTCCCAAGAACACTACGAGCAGTACTTC; CDR3 protein: CASSSQEHYEQYF
J gene: TRBJ2-7; clone size: NA; D gene: TRBD2; V gene: TRBV6-6; CDR3 DNA: TGTGCCAGCACCCCAAGGACTAGCGGAACCTACGAGCAGTACTTC; CDR3 protein: CASTPRTSGTYEQYF
J gene: TRBJ2-1; clone size: few; D gene: TRBD1; V gene: TRBV7-3; CDR3 DNA: TGTGCCAGCAGGAAATCGGGACAGGGATCCAATGAGCAGTTCTTC; CDR3 protein: CASRKSGQGSNEQFF
J gene: TRBJ2-7; clone size: NA; D gene: NA; V gene: TRBV6-5; CDR3 DNA: TGTGCCAGCAGTCGAGGTGGGGGCTACTACGAGCAGTACTTC; CDR3 protein: CASSRGGGYYEQYF
J gene: TRBJ2-3; clone size: NA; D gene: TRBD1; V gene: TRBV6-5; CDR3 DNA: TGTGCCAGCAGTTACTCAGGTAGACAGGGGACAGATACGCAGTATTTT; CDR3 protein: CASSYSGRQGTDTQYF
J gene: TRBJ1-2; clone size: few; D gene: TRBD1; V gene: TRBV28; CDR3 DNA: TGTGCCAGCATGGGGGGACAGGGGCACTATGGCTACACCTTC; CDR3 protein: CASMGGQGHYGYTF
J gene: TRBJ2-5; clone size: NA; D gene: TRBD2; V gene: TRBV19; CDR3 DNA: TGTGCCAGTACCTCAGCGGGAGGACATATGAGAGAGACCCAGTACTTC; CDR3 protein: CASTSAGGHMRETQYF
J gene: TRBJ2-4; clone size: NA; D gene: NA; V gene: TRBV5-5; CDR3 DNA: TGTGCCAGCAGCCCCTCGGGCGGACTGGTGGCCAAAAACATTCAGTACTTC; CDR3 protein: CASSPSGGLVAKNIQYF
J gene: TRBJ2-1; clone size: NA; D gene: TRBD1; V gene: TRBV3-1/TRBV3-2; CDR3 DNA: TGTGCCAGCAGCCCGGGGACAGATTACAATGAGCAGTTCTTC; CDR3 protein: CASSPGTDYNEQFF
J gene: TRBJ2-1; clone size: NA; D gene: TRBD2; V gene: TRBV6-1; CDR3 DNA: TGTGCCAGCAGTGTAGCGGGGCGATACAATGAGCAGTTCTTC; CDR3 protein: CASSVAGRYNEQFF
J gene: TRBJ1-5; clone size: NA; D gene: NA; V gene: TRBV5-1; CDR3 DNA: TGCGCCAGCAGCCCCCTCCCAGGCCAGCCCCAGCATTTT; CDR3 protein: CASSPLPGQPQHF
J gene: TRBJ1-1; clone size: NA; D gene: NA; V gene: TRBV12-3/TRBV12-4; CDR3 DNA: TGTGCCAGCAGTTGGCAAGGGGACACTGAAGCTTTCTTT; CDR3 protein: CASSWQGDTEAFF
J gene: TRBJ2-1; clone size: NA; D gene: TRBD2; V gene: TRBV4-1; CDR3 DNA: TGCGCCAGCAGCCAAGATAAGCGGGAGGGCCGTGAGCAGTTCTTC; CDR3 protein: CASSQDKREGREQFF
J gene: TRBJ2-5; clone size: NA; D gene: NA; V gene: TRBV7-2; CDR3 DNA: TGTGCCAGCAGCTTAGCGGCAGGGGCGGCAGAGACCCAGTACTTC; CDR3 protein: CASSLAAGAAETQYF
J gene: TRBJ2-5; clone size: NA; D gene: NA; V gene: TRBV4-1; CDR3 DNA: TGCGCCAGCCAGGGGCAGTGGGAGACCCAGTACTTC; CDR3 protein: CASQGQWETQYF
J gene: TRBJ2-5; clone size: once; D gene: NA; V gene: TRBV18; CDR3 DNA: TGTGCCAGCTCACCACCGGCGGGGCGCCAAGAGACCCAGTACTTC; CDR3 protein: CASSPPAGRQETQYF
J gene: TRBJ1-2; clone size: NA; D gene: TRBD1; V gene: TRBV19; CDR3 DNA: TGTGCCAGTAGTCGACTAGGGACAGGGGGTAACTATGGCTACACCTTC; CDR3 protein: CASSRLGTGGNYGYTF
J gene: TRBJ1-3; clone size: NA; D gene: NA; V gene: TRBV7-6; CDR3 DNA: TGTGCCAGCAGCTTAGTTTCGGGACAAGGAAACACCATATATTTT; CDR3 protein: CASSLVSGQGNTIYF
J gene: TRBJ1-1; clone size: NA; D gene: TRBD1; V gene: TRBV2; CDR3 DNA: TGTGCCAGCAGTGGGGACAGTGTGAACACTGAAGCTTTCTTT; CDR3 protein: CASSGDSVNTEAFF
J gene: TRBJ2-1; clone size: NA; D gene: TRBD2; V gene: TRBV11-2; CDR3 DNA: TGTGCCAGCAGCTTAGAGGAGCTCGCTGGCGGGAGCTACAATGAGCAGTTCTTC; CDR3 protein: CASSLEELAGGSYNEQFF